This TCR beta chain stems from a study of cytomegalovirus exposure and HLA in healthy donors (dated by TCRdb to the late 2010s). For the wider study: A later analysis indicated that the 110 or so validation repertoires were generated on the platform also employed for the approximately 700 repertoires of the first cohort. The aim of the study was to test whether cataloging public T cell receptors could identify signatures of past pathogen exposure. In addition to the first cohort of several hundred subjects, a separate validation cohort of 130 or so different subjects was used. High-throughput TCR immunosequencing, statistical association of individual TCRs with disease status, and machine learning were combined to predict cytomegalovirus infection status. Results the study describes overall, beyond this receptor: Most TCR sequences were seen in very few donors, while some public TCRs were found in many individuals. A later analysis lacked HLA typing for the validation cohort, so it scored co-occurrence in that cohort across all 120 repertoires. The authors suggested that the approach could potentially be extended to other disease states and immunological phenotypes. In the study, some 180 TCR beta chains were listed as associated with cytomegalovirus. Subsequent analysis determined that TCRs grouped into clusters in the first cohort also showed a tendency toward co-occurrence across the roughly 110 validation repertoires, and 85% to 95% of cluster scores exceeded 0. The classifier was reported to diagnose cytomegalovirus status with high specificity and sensitivity in both the original cohort and the validation cohort. In vitro tests confirmed that a few of the cytomegalovirus-associated TCR beta chains recognize cytomegalovirus antigens.

The donors were included in the validation cohort of approximately 130 subjects, a group kept apart from the roughly 700-subject first cohort. Comment on this clone: Its cognate antigen has yet to be identified. There are no base qualities to consult, and no much larger clone falls within one base.

According to the germline V gene (reference sequence), CDR1 reads SGHNT and CDR2 reads YYREEE. Compared with germline, V lacks 1 base and J lacks 0 bases; bases without a gene match: 5. Its CDR3 holds 16 amino acids, cysteine through phenylalanine. The entry retains the CDR3 DNA only, 48 bases that are in frame from base 1. Receptor amplification or capture employed the immunoSEQ multiplex PCR assay. From the authors' description of their analysis: A statistical classification framework was developed to diagnose cytomegalovirus status using the catalog of TCR beta chain sequences. TCRdb carries this immuneACCESS record with in-frame sequences only. Its versions omit some clonotypes, under half of them owing to an unresolved V gene in the studies checked, with the rest unexplained. That table is the source of V, J and clone size, and D and trimming were worked out from the DNA. This sample is represented by roughly 120,000 clones; about nine tenths of them were singletons. Together, the top ten hold roughly 2.1% of the sample.

The rearranged segments are TRBV5-4 and TRBJ2-7; 9 central nucleotides agree with TRBD2. The receptor comes from a woman between 18 and 29 years old in good health and CMV-seronegative. The sequencing input was PBMCs. The CDR3 region reads CASSLSAGGSSYEQYF. The DNA sequence is TGTGCCAGCAGCTTGTCCGCGGGGGGGAGCTCCTACGAGCAGTACTTC. Here the CDR3 is joined to the reference TRBV5-4 and TRBJ2-7 genes, and the full variable domain is: ETGVTQSPTHLIKTRGQQVTLRCSSQSGHNTVSWYQQALGQGPQFIFQYYREEENGRGNFPPRFSGLQFPNYSSELNVNALELDDSALYLCASSLSAGGSSYEQYFGPGTRLTVT.